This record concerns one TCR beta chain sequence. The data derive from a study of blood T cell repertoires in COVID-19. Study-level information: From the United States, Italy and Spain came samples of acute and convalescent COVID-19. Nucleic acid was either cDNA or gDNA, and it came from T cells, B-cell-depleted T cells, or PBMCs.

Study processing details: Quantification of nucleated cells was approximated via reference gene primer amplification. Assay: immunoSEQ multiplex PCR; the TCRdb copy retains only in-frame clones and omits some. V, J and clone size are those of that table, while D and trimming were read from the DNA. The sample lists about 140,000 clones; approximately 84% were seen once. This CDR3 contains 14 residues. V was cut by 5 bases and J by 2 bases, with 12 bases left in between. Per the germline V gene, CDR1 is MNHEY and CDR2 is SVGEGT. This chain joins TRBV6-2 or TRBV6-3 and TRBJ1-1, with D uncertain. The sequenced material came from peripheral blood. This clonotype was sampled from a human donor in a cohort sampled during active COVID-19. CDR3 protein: CASSNGRTNTEAFF. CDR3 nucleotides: TGTGCCAGCAGTAACGGACGGACTAACACTGAAGCTTTCTTT.